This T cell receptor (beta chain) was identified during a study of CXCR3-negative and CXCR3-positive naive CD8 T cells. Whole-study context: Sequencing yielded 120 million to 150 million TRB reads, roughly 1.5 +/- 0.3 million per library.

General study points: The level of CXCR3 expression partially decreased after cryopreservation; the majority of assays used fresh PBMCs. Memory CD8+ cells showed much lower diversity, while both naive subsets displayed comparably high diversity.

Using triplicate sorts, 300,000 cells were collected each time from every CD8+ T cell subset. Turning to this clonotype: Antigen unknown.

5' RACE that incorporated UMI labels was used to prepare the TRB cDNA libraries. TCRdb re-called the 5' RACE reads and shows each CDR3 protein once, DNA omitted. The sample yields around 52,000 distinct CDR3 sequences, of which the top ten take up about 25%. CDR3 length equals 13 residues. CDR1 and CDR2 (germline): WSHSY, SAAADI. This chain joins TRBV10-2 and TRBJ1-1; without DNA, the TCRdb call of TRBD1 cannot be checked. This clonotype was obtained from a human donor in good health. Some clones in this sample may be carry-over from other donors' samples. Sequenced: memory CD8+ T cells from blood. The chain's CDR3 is CASSQGAVTEAFF.